This TCR beta chain was documented in a study of cytomegalovirus exposure and HLA in healthy donors (dated by TCRdb to about 2017). Background on the whole study: According to an earlier analysis of several hundred of the donors, some 180 million T cells yielded over 100 million unique TCR beta sequences and around 280 Gb of sequence data. Roughly 300 gigabases of sequencing data and some 85 million unique TCR sequences were included in an early release covering about 600 HLA-typed donors. Among the approximately 400 genotyped donors, 75% to 90% belonged to the genetic ancestry cluster associated with self-reported Caucasian donors. The study aimed to test whether cataloging public T cell receptors could reveal signatures of past pathogen exposure. The study profiled the T cell repertoires of more than 500 subjects by immunosequencing and related them to cytomegalovirus serostatus. Besides the first cohort of some 670 subjects, a separate validation cohort made up of roughly 120 different subjects was used. To predict cytomegalovirus infection status, the study combined high-throughput TCR immunosequencing, statistical association of individual TCRs with disease status, and machine learning. A later analysis re-examined previously published TCR beta repertoires from just over 650 donors and added high-resolution HLA genotyping to investigate patterns of TCR occurrence. The later analysis used no new phenotypic data to find candidate immune exposures, relying instead on TCR beta sequences and their occurrence across donors. An earlier analysis of roughly 600 of the donors used high-throughput TCR beta sequencing to judge whether each TCR beta V gene segment behaved as functional or pseudogenic. Donor age, sex, ethnicity and CMV serostatus were compiled together with the repertoire data. A later genetic analysis used genome-wide SNP genotypes for about 55% of the 666 donors, treating that subset as a discovery cohort. All discovery cohort repertoires had been generated using a single sequencing platform. HLA typing included class I and class II loci at four-digit resolution. Typing coverage differed by locus: A, B, C, DRB1 and DQB1 were typed in about 629-640 donors, DQA1 in 522, DPA1 in roughly 590, and DPB1 in just under 480. About five DR-DQ haplotypes were treated as single units for association and clustering because of strong linkage in the cohort. Among roughly 400 genotyped donors of the cohort, an average of roughly 230,000 unique TCR beta nucleotide sequences was sequenced per donor, of which 15% to 20% were non-productive. On the study overall, not on this receptor specifically: Presence/absence analyses assumed roughly uniform sequencing depth across donors, an assumption that may not hold. Several of the top co-occurrence clusters appeared to be linked to parvovirus B19, influenza, CMV and Epstein-Barr virus, according to a later analysis. Some IMGT-functional V segments, including TRBV6-2 and TRBV6-3, could not be told apart with the 87-base-pair reads, so those segments were excluded. A further reported finding was that TCR beta sequences accurately predicted the HLA-A and HLA-B alleles for most subjects in the first cohort. In vitro tests confirmed that a few of the cytomegalovirus-associated TCR beta chains recognize cytomegalovirus antigens. Most CMV-associated TCR beta chains appeared to be HLA-restricted in a later analysis, and the HLA associations seemed to be driven largely by CMV exposure. Linkage disequilibrium might explain the correlated functional status among segregating V segments, but an unknown experimental factor could not be ruled out. Most TCR sequences were observed very rarely across donors, whereas some public TCRs were present in many individuals. The study gave a list of under 200 TCR beta chains associated with cytomegalovirus. Broadly in line with IMGT annotations, most TCR beta V segments showed up in productive rearrangements about 87% or about 30% of the time in an earlier analysis of some 590 of the donors. The classifier was reported to diagnose cytomegalovirus status with high specificity and sensitivity in both the original and validation cohorts. At a false discovery rate of 0.05, a later analysis linked approximately 18,000 TCR beta sequences to specific HLA alleles. V-gene and J-gene trimming of TCR beta chains was associated with a missense DCLRE1C variant in a later genetic analysis, and the association was replicated in an independent cohort. A later analysis found that TCR association rates varied across HLA loci, with DRB1 alleles showing the most associated TCRs and HLA-C alleles the fewest. For the cohort, immune exposure information was limited to CMV serostatus. The earlier analysis of approximately 560 of the donors excluded seventeen rarely observed V segments, including chromosome 9 orphons, because counts were too low. The authors suggested that the approach could potentially be extended to other disease states and immunological phenotypes. Compared with the roughly 670-donor mean, donors in an Asian-associated ancestry cluster had fewer N-insertions in productive TCRs, according to a later genetic analysis. In a later analysis, HLA-associated TCR beta chains were found to be more clonally expanded and to have lower generation probabilities than equally common non-associated chains. HLA typing was unavailable for some donors at each locus, so association tests used only the typed subset. When HLA alleles, especially DR and DQ, strongly co-occurred, TCR associations were difficult to assign to individual alleles. This cohort had only TCR beta chains sequenced, and the lack of alpha or paired-chain data limited which features could be detected. A group of highly shared sequence variants was considered likely to be a technical artifact of the sequencing pipeline.

Libraries were built with the immunoSEQ multiplex PCR assay. For the multiplex PCR, a mixture combining 60 forward primers for TCR Vbeta segments and 13 reverse primers for TCR Jbeta segments was used. A multiplex PCR assay on genomic DNA amplified the CDR3 region of rearranged TCR beta genes. The Illumina HiSeq System was used to sequence the amplified TCR beta libraries as 87-base-pair reads. In the paper's pipeline: A later analysis tallied 70 million to 100 million unique TCR beta chains across the 640 or so repertoires, and about 10 million of those chains were shared by two or more donors. Raw reads were error-corrected and collapsed into unique sequences by a nearest-neighbor algorithm in which closely related sequences were merged to remove PCR and sequencing errors. To assign V, D and J gene segments, CDR3 sequences were aligned to IMGT reference sequences. Each retained sequence needed at least a six-nucleotide match to both a V gene segment and a J gene segment. A rearrangement was called productive if the CDR3 had no stop codons and remained in frame with V and J, and every other rearrangement was called non-productive. Following IMGT convention, CDR3 was defined as the stretch from the second conserved V-encoded cysteine up to the conserved J-encoded phenylalanine. The earlier analysis of roughly 590 of the donors excluded sequences that lacked an unambiguous match to a single V gene segment. An earlier analysis of several hundred of the donors called V segments functional above 56.7% productive rearrangements and segregating when the between-donor standard deviation exceeded 5%. To diagnose cytomegalovirus status from the catalog of TCR beta chain sequences, a statistical classification framework was built. V and J gene assignment, in a later analysis, came from comparing TCR nucleotide sequences with IMGT/GENE-DB human TR gene sequences. A later analysis assigned CDR3 sequences and most-parsimonious VDJ recombination scenarios with the TCRdist pipeline. In a later analysis, each TCR beta chain was defined by its CDR3 amino acid sequence together with its V-gene family, and reads lacking a unique V-gene family were excluded. To address suspected cross-contamination and a sequencing artifact, a later analysis removed roughly 640 highly shared, low-generation-probability nucleotide sequences. For each public chain, a later analysis derived a clonal expansion index from normalized ranks of inferred template counts within each repertoire. A later analysis computed generation probabilities with a VDJ recombination model fitted to out-of-frame rearrangements, and checked the results against IGoR. In a later analysis, hypergeometric tests were used to score TCR-TCR, TCR-HLA and TCR-CMV co-occurrence, with a repertoire-size bias correction applied to TCR pairs. In a later analysis, false discovery rates were estimated by permuting HLA or CMV assignments 20 times. In a later analysis, co-occurring TCRs were grouped using DBSCAN, and TCRdist sequence similarity was added for clustering within HLA-allele-positive subsets. Repertoires with fewer than 30,000 or more than 120,000 public chains were left out of co-occurrence clustering, as were five repertoires with anomalous nucleotide sharing. TCRdb carries this immuneACCESS record with in-frame sequences only. Its versions omit some clonotypes, under half of them owing to an unresolved V gene in the studies checked, with the rest unexplained. V, J and clone size are taken as reported in that table, and D and trimming were inferred from the DNA itself. The table kept for this sample lists about 51,000 clones. Roughly 25% of the sample is taken by the ten largest.

As for this clone: What antigen it recognizes has not been identified.

In total, 600 or so healthy bone marrow donors made up the cohort. At the time of sampling, all cohort members were nominally healthy, though unrecorded immune exposures were likely present. The donor tested CMV seropositive, placing the donor among the 250 to 350 seropositive members of the cohort. A peripheral blood sample was collected from each donor, and TCR beta sequencing was performed on peripheral blood mononuclear cells. The Qiagen DNeasy Blood Extraction Kit was used to extract genomic DNA from the blood cell samples. The CDR3 runs 14 residues from the cysteine to the phenylalanine. The sequence is cut down to CDR3 DNA, 42 bases in frame from base 1. The V and J ends are trimmed by 7 bases and 5 bases, leaving 15 bases between them. Sequences SGHTA (CDR1) and FQGNSA (CDR2) are obtained from the germline V gene.

This chain is built from TRBV7-2 and TRBJ2-1, with TRBD2 tentatively as D gene (5 bases match). Sequencing used PBMCs. This receptor was taken from a man in his forties in good health and CMV-seropositive. Here is the DNA: TGTGCCAGCACCTATATCGGGGTACACAATGAGCAGTTCTTC. This yields the protein CASTYIGVHNEQFF.